This TCR beta chain came from a study of T cells in Graves' hyperthyroidism and ophthalmopathy. The overall study: Before any treatment, at initial diagnosis, peripheral blood was collected. Findings of the study overall: Ophthalmopathy could be told apart from stable hyperthyroidism with a 13 V-J model. Model predictions of ophthalmopathy came a median roughly 6.4 months before onset.

In the case of this clonotype: Antigen unknown.

Trimming left V 2 bases short and J 3 bases short, with 11 bases between. Germline assignment: CDR1 SGHVS and CDR2 FNYEAQ. The CDR3 extends over 14 amino acids. Regions amplified from RNA transcripts were the TCR beta CDR3 regions. The HTBI primer set was used in a first-round RT-PCR of the TCR CDR3. TCRdb passed the multiplex PCR reads through MiXCR, listing each CDR3 protein once. The data hold around 350,000 distinct CDR3 sequences, with more than 15% observed a single time. The TCR comes from a woman younger than 30 with Graves' hyperthyroidism that later progressed to Graves' ophthalmopathy. Sample: blood. V gene TRBV7-6 combines with J gene TRBJ2-7, with D tentatively TRBD1 (5 bases). The CDR3 is CASSLLQESYEQYF. The CDR3 region has the DNA TGTGCCAGCAGCTTATTACAGGAGAGCTACGAGCAGTACTTC.